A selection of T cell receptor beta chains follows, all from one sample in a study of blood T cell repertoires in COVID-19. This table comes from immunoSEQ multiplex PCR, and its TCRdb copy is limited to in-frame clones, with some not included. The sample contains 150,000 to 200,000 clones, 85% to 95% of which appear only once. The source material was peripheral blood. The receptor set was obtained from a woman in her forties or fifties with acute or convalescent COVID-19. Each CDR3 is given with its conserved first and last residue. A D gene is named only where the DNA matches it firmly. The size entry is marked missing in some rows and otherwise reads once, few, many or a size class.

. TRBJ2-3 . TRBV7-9 CASSLRRDTHPPDTQYF TGTGCCAGCAGCTTAAGGAGGGATACACATCCCCCGGATACGCAGTATTTT
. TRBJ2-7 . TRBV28 CASSLRSEQYF TGTGCCAGCAGTTTACGGTCCGAGCAGTACTTC
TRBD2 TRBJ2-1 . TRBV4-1 CASSQDGRRQDEQFF TGCGCCAGCAGCCAAGACGGGAGGCGGCAGGATGAGCAGTTCTTC
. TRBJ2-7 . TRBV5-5 CASSSSPGNSYEQYF TGTGCCAGCAGCTCGAGCCCAGGGAACTCCTACGAGCAGTACTTC
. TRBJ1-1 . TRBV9 CASSVAPGAGAEAFF TGTGCCAGCAGCGTAGCGCCAGGGGCTGGCGCTGAAGCTTTCTTT
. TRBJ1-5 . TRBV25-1 CASSGRENQPQHF TGTGCCAGCAGTGGTCGGGAGAATCAGCCCCAGCATTTT
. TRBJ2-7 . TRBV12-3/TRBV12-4 CASSPGSYEQYF TGTGCCAGCAGTCCAGGGTCCTACGAGCAGTACTTC
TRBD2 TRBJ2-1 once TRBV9 CASSEGLSGTSGRFDEQFF TGTGCCAGCAGCGAGGGGCTTTCCGGGACTAGCGGGAGATTCGATGAGCAGTTCTTC
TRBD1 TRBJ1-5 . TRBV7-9 CATATGEGNQPQHF TGTGCCACCGCGACAGGGGAAGGCAATCAGCCCCAGCATTTT
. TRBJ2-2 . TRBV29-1 CSAPSAETGELFF TGCAGCGCTCCTAGTGCCGAGACCGGGGAGCTGTTTTTT
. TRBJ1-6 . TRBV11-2 CASSLVFGRRKGSPLHF TGTGCCAGCAGCTTAGTGTTCGGGAGAAGAAAAGGTTCACCCCTCCACTTT
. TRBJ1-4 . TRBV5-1 CASSAASGGGEKLFF TGCGCCAGCAGCGCTGCCTCCGGTGGTGGTGAAAAACTGTTTTTT
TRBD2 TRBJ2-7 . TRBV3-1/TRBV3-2 CASSPARLAGRGHEQYF TGTGCCAGCAGCCCCGCGAGACTAGCGGGCCGAGGCCACGAGCAGTACTTC
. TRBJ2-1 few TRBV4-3 CASSLAVVWDEQFF TGCGCCAGCAGCCTCGCGGTGGTTTGGGATGAGCAGTTCTTC
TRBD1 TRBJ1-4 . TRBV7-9 CASSYGTGHNEKLFF TGTGCCAGCAGCTATGGGACAGGGCATAATGAAAAACTGTTTTTT
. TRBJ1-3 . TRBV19 CASSSLDRPSGNTIYF TGTGCCAGTAGTTCCCTCGACAGACCTTCTGGAAACACCATATATTTT
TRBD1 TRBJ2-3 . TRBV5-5 CASSGLATGLPDTQYF TGTGCCAGCAGCGGACTCGCGACAGGGTTACCAGATACGCAGTATTTT
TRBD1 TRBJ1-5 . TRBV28 CASSSQGAVLGQPQHF TGTGCCAGCAGTTCCCAGGGGGCGGTTTTAGGTCAGCCCCAGCATTTT
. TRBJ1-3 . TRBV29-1 CSVSATNDGNTIYF TGCAGCGTTTCCGCTACTAACGATGGAAACACCATATATTTT
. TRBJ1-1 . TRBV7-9 CASSLGGLPSEAFF TGTGCCAGCAGCTTAGGGGGCCTACCTTCTGAAGCTTTCTTT
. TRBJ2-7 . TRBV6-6 CASSYSGDNYEQYF TGTGCCAGCAGTTACTCCGGGGATAACTACGAGCAGTACTTC
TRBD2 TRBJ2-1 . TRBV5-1 CASSLGAGAGPHNEQFF TGCGCCAGCAGCTTAGGAGCCGGAGCGGGGCCCCACAATGAGCAGTTCTTC
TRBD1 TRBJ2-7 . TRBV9 CASSPPGQFNQRQYF TGTGCCAGCAGCCCGCCGGGACAGTTTAATCAAAGGCAGTACTTC
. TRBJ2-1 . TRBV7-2 CASSLDGGSGYEQFF TGTGCCAGCAGCTTAGATGGGGGCTCGGGCTATGAGCAGTTCTTC
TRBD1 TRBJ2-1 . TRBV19 CASTLQGQGNNEQFF TGTGCCAGTACTCTCCAGGGACAGGGTAACAATGAGCAGTTCTTC
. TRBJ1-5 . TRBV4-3 CASSQDMGGNQPQHF TGCGCCAGCAGCCAAGATATGGGGGGTAATCAGCCCCAGCATTTT
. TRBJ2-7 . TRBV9 CASSTQGTSEQYF TGTGCCAGCAGCACCCAGGGGACGTCCGAGCAGTACTTC
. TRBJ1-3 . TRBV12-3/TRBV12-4 CASTLGGYTIYF TGTGCCAGCACCCTAGGTGGATACACCATATATTTT